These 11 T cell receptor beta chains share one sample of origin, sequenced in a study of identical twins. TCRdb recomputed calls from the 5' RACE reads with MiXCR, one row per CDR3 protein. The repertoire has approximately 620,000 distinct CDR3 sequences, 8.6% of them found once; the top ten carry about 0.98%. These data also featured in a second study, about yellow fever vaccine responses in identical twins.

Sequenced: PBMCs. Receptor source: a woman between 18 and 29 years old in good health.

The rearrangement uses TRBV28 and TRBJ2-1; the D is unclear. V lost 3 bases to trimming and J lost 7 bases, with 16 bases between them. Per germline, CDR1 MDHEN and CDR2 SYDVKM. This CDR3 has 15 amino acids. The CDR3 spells CASSLWARDTNEQFF. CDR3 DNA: TGTGCCAGCAGTTTGTGGGCTAGAGATACGAATGAGCAGTTCTTC.

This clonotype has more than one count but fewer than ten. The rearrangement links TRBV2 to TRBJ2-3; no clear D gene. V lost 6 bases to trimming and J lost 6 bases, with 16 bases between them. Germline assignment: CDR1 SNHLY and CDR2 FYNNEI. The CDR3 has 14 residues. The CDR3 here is CASRDGSKSDTQYF. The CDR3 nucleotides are TGTGCCAGCAGAGATGGATCTAAGTCGGATACGCAGTATTTT. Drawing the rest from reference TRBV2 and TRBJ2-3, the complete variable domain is EPEVTQTPSHQVTQMGQEVILRCVPISNHLYFYWYRQILGQKVEFLVSFYNNEISEKSEIFDDQFSVERPDGSNFTLKIRSTKLEDSAMYFCASRDGSKSDTQYFGPGTRLTVL.

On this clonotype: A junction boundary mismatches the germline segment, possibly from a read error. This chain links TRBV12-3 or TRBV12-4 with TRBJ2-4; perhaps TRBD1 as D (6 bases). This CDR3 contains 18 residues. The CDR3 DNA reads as TGTGCCTGCAGTCCGGGACAACGAGAGATTATAGCCAAAAACATTCAGTACTTC. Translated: CACSPGQREIIAKNIQYF.

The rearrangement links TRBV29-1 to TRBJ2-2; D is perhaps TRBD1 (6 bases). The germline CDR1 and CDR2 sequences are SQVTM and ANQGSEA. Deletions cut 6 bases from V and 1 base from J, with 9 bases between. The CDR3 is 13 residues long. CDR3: CSVEGQNTGELFF. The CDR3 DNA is TGCAGCGTCGAGGGACAGAACACCGGGGAGCTGTTTTTT.

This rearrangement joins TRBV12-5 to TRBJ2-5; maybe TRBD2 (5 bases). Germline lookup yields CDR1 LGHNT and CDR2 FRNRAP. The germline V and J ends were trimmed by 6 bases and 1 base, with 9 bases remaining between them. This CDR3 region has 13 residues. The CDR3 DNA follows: TGTGCTAGTGGCCGTGGACTCCAAGAGACCCAGTACTTC. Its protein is CASGRGLQETQYF.

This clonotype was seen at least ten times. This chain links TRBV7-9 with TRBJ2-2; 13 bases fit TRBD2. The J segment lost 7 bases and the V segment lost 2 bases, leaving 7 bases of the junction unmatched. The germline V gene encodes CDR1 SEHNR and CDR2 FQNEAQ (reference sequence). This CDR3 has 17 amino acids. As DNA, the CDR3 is TGTGCCAGCAGCTTACTCGGACTAGCGGGAGTCGGCGGGGAGCTGTTTTTT. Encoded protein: CASSLLGLAGVGGELFF. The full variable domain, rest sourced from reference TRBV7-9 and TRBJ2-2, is DTGVSQNPRHKITKRGQNVTFRCDPISEHNRLYWYRQTLGQGPEFLTYFQNEAQLEKSRLLSDRFSAERPKGSFSTLEIQRTEQGDSAMYLCASSLLGLAGVGGELFFGEGSRLTVL.

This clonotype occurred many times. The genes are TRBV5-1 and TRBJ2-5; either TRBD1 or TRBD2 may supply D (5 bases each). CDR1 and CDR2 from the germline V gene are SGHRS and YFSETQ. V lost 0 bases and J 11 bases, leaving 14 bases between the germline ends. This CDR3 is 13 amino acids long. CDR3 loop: CASSLGGTVPQYF. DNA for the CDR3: TGCGCCAGCAGCTTGGGGGGGACGGTCCCTCAGTACTTC.

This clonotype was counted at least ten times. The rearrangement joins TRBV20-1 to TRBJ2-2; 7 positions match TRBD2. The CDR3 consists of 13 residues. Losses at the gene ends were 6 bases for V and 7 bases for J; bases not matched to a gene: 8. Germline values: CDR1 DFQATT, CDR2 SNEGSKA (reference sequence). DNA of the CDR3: TGCAGTGCCCCTAAACCGGGGGGCGGGGAGCTGTTTTTT. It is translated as CSAPKPGGGELFF.

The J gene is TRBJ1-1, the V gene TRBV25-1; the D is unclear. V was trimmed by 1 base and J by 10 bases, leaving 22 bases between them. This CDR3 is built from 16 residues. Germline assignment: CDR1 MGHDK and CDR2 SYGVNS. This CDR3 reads CASSESGLGKGQSAFF. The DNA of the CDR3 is TGTGCCAGCAGTGAATCGGGTTTAGGCAAAGGCCAGTCAGCTTTCTTT. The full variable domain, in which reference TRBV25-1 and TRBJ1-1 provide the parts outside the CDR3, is EADIYQTPRYLVIGTGKKITLECSQTMGHDKMYWYQQDPGMELHLIHYSYGVNSTEKGDLSSESTVSRIRTEHFPLTLESARPSHTSQYLCASSESGLGKGQSAFFGQGTRLTVV.

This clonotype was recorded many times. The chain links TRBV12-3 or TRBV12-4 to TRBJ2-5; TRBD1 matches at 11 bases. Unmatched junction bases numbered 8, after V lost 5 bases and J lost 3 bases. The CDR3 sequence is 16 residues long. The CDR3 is CASSPGTGGGEETQYF. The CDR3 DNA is TGTGCCAGCAGTCCCGGGACAGGGGGAGGAGAAGAGACCCAGTACTTC.

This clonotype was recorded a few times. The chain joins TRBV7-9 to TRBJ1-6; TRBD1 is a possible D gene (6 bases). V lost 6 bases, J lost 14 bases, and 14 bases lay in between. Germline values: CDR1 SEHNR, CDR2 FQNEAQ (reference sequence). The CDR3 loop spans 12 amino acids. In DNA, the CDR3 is TGTGCCAGCAGTTGGGACATCGACACCCTCCACTTT. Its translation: CASSWDIDTLHF.